This T cell receptor (beta chain) was sequenced during a study of response to subunit inactivated influenza vaccine. J was trimmed by 4 bases and V by 9 bases; bases with no gene match: 6. This CDR3 comprises 13 residues. The germline V gene encodes CDR1 MDHEN and CDR2 SYDVKM. Study observations and caveats: Researchers suggested that each seasonal influenza vaccination recruits few new T cells.

TCRdb recomputed calls from the RT-PCR reads with MiXCR, one row per CDR3 protein. The sample consists of hundreds of thousands of distinct CDR3 sequences, roughly 10% of them appearing once. As regards this clonotype: What it recognizes is unknown.

V usage is TRBV28 and J usage is TRBJ1-2; 9 bases agree with TRBD1. The receptor was isolated from a man between 45 and 60 years old who received an inactivated influenza vaccine. The specimen comprised PBMCs from blood, sampled on the day of vaccination. CDR3 DNA: TGTGCCAGTAACACAGGGGGCGGCTATGGCTACACCTTC. Translation: CASNTGGGYGYTF.